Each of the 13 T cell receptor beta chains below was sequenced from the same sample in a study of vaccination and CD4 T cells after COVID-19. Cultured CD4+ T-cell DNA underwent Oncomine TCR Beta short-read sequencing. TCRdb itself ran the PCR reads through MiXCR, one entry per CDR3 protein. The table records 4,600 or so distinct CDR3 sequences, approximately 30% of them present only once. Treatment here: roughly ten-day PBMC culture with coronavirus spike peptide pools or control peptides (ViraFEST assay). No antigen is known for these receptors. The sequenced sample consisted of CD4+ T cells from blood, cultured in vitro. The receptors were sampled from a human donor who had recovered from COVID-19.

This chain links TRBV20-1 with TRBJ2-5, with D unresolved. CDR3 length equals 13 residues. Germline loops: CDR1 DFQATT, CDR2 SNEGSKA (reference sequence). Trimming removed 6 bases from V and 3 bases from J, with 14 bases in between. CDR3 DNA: TGCAGTGCGGCAAAACGACGCAAAGAGACCCAGTACTTC. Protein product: CSAAKRRKETQYF.

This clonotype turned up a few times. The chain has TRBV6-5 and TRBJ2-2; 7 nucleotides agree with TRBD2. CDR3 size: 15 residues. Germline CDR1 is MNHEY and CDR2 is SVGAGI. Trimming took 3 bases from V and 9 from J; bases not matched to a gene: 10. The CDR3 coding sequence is TGTGCCAGCAGTTATATCGGACTAGGGGAGAGGGAGCTGTTTTTT. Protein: CASSYIGLGERELFF.

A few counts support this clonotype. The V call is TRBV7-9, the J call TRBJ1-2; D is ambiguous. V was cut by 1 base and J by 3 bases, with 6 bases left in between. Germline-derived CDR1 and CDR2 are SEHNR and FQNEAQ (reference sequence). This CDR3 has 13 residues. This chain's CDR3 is CASSLGTYYGYTF. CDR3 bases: TGTGCCAGCAGCTTAGGTACTTACTATGGCTACACCTTC.

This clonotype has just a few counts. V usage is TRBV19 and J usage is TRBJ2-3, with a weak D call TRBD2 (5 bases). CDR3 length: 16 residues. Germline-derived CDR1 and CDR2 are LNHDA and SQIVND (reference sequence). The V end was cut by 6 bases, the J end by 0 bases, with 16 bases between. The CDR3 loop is CASSPRATVSTDTQYF. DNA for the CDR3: TGTGCCAGTAGCCCGAGGGCGACGGTCAGCACAGATACGCAGTATTTT.

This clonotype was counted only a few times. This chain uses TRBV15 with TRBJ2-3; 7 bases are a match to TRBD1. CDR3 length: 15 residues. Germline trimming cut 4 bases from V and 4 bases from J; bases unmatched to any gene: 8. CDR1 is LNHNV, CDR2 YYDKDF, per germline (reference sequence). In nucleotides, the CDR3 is TGTGCCACCAGCACCGACAGGGTGACGGCAGATACGCAGTATTTT. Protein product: CATSTDRVTADTQYF.

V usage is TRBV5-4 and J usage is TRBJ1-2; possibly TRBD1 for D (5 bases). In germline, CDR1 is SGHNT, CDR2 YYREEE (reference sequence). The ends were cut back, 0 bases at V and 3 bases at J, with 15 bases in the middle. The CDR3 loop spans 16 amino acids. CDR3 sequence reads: CASSLAGGALYYGYTF. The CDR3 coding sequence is TGTGCCAGCAGCTTGGCGGGCGGGGCGCTATACTATGGCTACACCTTC.

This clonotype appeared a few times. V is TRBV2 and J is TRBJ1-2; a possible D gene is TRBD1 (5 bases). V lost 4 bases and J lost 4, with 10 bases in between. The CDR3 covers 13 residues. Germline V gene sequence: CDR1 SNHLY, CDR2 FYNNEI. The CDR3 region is CASSVRDGYGYTF. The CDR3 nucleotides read TGTGCCAGCAGTGTCCGGGACGGCTATGGCTACACCTTC.

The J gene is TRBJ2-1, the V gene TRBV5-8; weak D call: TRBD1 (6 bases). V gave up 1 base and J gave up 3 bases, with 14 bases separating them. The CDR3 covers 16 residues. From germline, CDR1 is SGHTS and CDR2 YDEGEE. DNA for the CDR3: TGTGCCAGCAGCTTGCCACCCGGACAGTTCTACAATGAGCAGTTCTTC. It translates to CASSLPPGQFYNEQFF.

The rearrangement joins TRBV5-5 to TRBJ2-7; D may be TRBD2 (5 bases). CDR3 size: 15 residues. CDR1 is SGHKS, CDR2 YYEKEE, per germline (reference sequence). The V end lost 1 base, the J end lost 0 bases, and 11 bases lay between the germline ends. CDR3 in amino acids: CASSLRRLPSYEQYF. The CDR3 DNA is TGTGCCAGCAGCTTGAGGCGACTACCCTCCTACGAGCAGTACTTC. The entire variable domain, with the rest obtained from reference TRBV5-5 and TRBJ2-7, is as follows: DAGVTQSPTHLIKTRGQQVTLRCSPISGHKSVSWYQQVLGQGPQFIFQYYEKEERGRGNFPDRFSARQFPNYSSELNVNALLLGDSALYLCASSLRRLPSYEQYFGPGTRLTVT.

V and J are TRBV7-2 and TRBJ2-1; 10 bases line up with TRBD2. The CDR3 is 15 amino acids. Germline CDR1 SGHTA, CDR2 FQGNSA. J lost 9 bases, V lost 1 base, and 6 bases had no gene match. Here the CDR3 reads CASSLESGGAGEQFF. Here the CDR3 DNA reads TGTGCCAGCAGCTTAGAGAGCGGGGGGGCTGGTGAGCAGTTCTTC.

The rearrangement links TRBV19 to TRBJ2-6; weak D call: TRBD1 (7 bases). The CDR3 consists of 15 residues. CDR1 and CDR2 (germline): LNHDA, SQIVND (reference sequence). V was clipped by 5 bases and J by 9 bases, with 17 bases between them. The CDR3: CASSVGYRGGNVLTF. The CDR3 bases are TGTGCCAGTAGTGTTGGTTACAGGGGAGGCAACGTCCTGACTTTC.

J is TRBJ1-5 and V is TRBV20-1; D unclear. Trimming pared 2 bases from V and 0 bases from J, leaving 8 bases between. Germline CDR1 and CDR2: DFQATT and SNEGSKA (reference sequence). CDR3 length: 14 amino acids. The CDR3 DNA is TGCAGTGCTAGACCCCCTTATAGCAATCAGCCCCAGCATTTT. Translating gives CSARPPYSNQPQHF.

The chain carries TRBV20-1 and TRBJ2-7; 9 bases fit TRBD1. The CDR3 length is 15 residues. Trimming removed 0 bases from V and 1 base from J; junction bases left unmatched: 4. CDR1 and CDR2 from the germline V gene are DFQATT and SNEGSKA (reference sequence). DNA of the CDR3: TGCAGTGCTAGAGAAAACAGGGGGCGATCCTACGAGCAGTACTTC. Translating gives CSARENRGRSYEQYF.